Each of the 15 T cell receptor beta chains below was sequenced from the same sample in a study of shared clonotypes between healthy human individuals (dated by TCRdb to 2018 to 2020). The method behind the library was the immunoSEQ multiplex PCR assay. Drawn from immuneACCESS, this table holds only the in-frame rearrangements with V and J called that TCRdb kept. Clones are partly lost; checked studies trace under half to an unresolved V gene and leave the rest unexplained. This sample lists about half a million clones; 79% were detected once. About 13% of the sample rests with the top ten. Material for sequencing was PBMCs. The receptors come from a woman in her 40s in good health. Some clones in this sample may be carry-over from other donors' samples.

The chain carries TRBV9 and TRBJ1-2; D uncertain. In germline, CDR1 is SGDLS, CDR2 YYNGEE. Trimming pared 0 bases from V and 7 bases from J, leaving 16 bases between. The CDR3 loop spans 15 amino acids. The CDR3 loop reads CASSVALDGIGGYTF. The CDR3 coding sequence is TGTGCCAGCAGCGTAGCCCTAGACGGAATTGGTGGCTACACCTTC. Looking up the rest from reference TRBV9 and TRBJ1-2 gives the full variable domain: DSGVTQTPKHLITATGQRVTLRCSPRSGDLSVYWYQQSLDQGLQFLIQYYNGEERAKGNILERFSAQQFPDLHSELNLSSLELGDSALYFCASSVALDGIGGYTFGSGTRLTVV.

The genes are TRBV20-1 and TRBJ1-2; 10 positions agree with TRBD1. Germline loops: CDR1 DFQATT, CDR2 SNEGSKA (reference sequence). V lost 5 bases, J lost 8 bases, and 2 bases stayed unmatched. CDR3 length: 11 amino acids. The CDR3 spells CSAGTGVGYTF. DNA for the CDR3: TGCAGTGCTGGGACAGGGGTGGGCTACACCTTC.

CDR3 sequence (DNA): TGTGCCAGCAGCTCCATAGCGGGAGGGGGGCAAGAGACCCAGTACTTC. Its translation: CASSSIAGGGQETQYF. The rearrangement links TRBV9 to TRBJ2-5; TRBD2 aligns across 11 bases. CDR1 SGDLS and CDR2 YYNGEE come from the germline V gene. The J segment lost 2 bases and the V segment lost 4 bases, leaving 7 bases of the junction unmatched. CDR3 length equals 16 residues. The entire variable domain, with the rest obtained from reference TRBV9 and TRBJ2-5, is as follows: DSGVTQTPKHLITATGQRVTLRCSPRSGDLSVYWYQQSLDQGLQFLIQYYNGEERAKGNILERFSAQQFPDLHSELNLSSLELGDSALYFCASSSIAGGGQETQYFGPGTRLLVL.

The V and J genes are TRBV5-5 and TRBJ2-1; TRBD2 agrees at 10 bases. CDR1 and CDR2 (germline): SGHKS, YYEKEE (reference sequence). The CDR3 is 20 residues long. Germline trimming cut 0 bases from V and 1 base from J; bases unmatched to any gene: 13. This CDR3 is CASSLEGPSGSFYSYNEQFF. As DNA, the CDR3 is TGTGCCAGCAGCTTGGAGGGACCTAGCGGGAGTTTTTATTCCTACAATGAGCAGTTCTTC.

This chain joins TRBV7-2 and TRBJ2-4, with D perhaps given as TRBD1 or TRBD2 (7 bases each). Per germline, CDR1 SGHTA and CDR2 FQGNSA. V was trimmed by 3 bases and J by 5 bases, leaving 14 bases between them. The CDR3 spans 15 residues. CDR3 nucleotides: TGTGCCAGCAGCTTGACCAGGGGGGGCGAAAACATTCAGTACTTC. Translating gives CASSLTRGGENIQYF.

V gene TRBV7-6 combines with J gene TRBJ2-3; no reliable D call. From germline, CDR1 is SGHVS and CDR2 FNYEAQ. CDR3 length: 15 amino acids. V shed 1 base and J shed 3 bases, with 11 bases lying between them. The CDR3 here is CASSLGQADTDTQYF. In DNA, the CDR3 is TGTGCCAGCAGCTTAGGTCAGGCGGATACAGATACGCAGTATTTT.

This sequence joins TRBV6-5 and TRBJ2-5, with TRBD1 matching over 10 bases. The CDR3 covers 15 residues. V gave up 5 bases and J gave up 5 bases; unmatched junction bases: 8. Germline V gives CDR1 MNHEY, CDR2 SVGAGI. The CDR3 is CASSPRQGAMETQYF. The CDR3 DNA sequence: TGTGCCAGCAGTCCGCGACAGGGGGCTATGGAGACCCAGTACTTC.

CDR3 residues: CASTNLRTPAYEQYF. The CDR3 DNA reads TGTGCCAGCACCAACCTCAGGACCCCCGCCTACGAGCAGTACTTC. The genes are TRBV27 and TRBJ2-7, with unresolved D. The V and J ends lost 7 bases and 2 bases respectively, with 18 bases between them. The CDR3 sequence is 15 residues long. Looked up from germline, CDR1 is MNHEY and CDR2 is SMNVEV (reference sequence).

This clone was seen a handful of times. The chain is built from TRBV6-6 and TRBJ2-7; the match to TRBD1 covers 7 bases. Looked up from germline, CDR1 is MNHNY and CDR2 is SVGAGI (reference sequence). Trimming cost V 6 bases and J 2 bases; bases outside gene matches: 7. The CDR3 is made up of 14 amino acids. DNA of the CDR3: TGTGCCAGCAGAAAGACAGGGAGTGCCTACGAGCAGTACTTC. Translating it yields CASRKTGSAYEQYF.

For this clone: A far larger clone lies a single base away; this is likely a read error. This sample also contains other DNA sequences that code for the same CDR3. The V and J genes are TRBV30 and TRBJ2-1, with 7 bases fitting TRBD2. The ends lost 5 bases at V and 13 bases at J; junction bases unmatched: 14. Germline CDR1 and CDR2: GTSNPN and SVGIG (reference sequence). The CDR3 runs 13 residues. CDR3 amino acids: CAWGSISGTIQFF. Here the CDR3 DNA reads TGTGCCTGGGGTTCCATTTCCGGGACTATTCAGTTCTTC. The complete variable domain, with remaining parts taken from reference TRBV30 and TRBJ2-1, reads SQTIHQWPATLVQPVGSPLSLECTVEGTSNPNLYWYRQAAGRGLQLLFYSVGIGQISSEVPQNLSASRPQDRQFILSSKKLLLSDSGFYLCAWGSISGTIQFFGPGTRLTVL.

The rearrangement joins TRBV10-2 to TRBJ2-7; a weak D match, TRBD2 (6 bases). Deletions cut 6 bases from V and 3 bases from J, with 15 bases between. The CDR3 length is 14 residues. The germline CDR1 and CDR2 sequences are WSHSY and SAAADI. The CDR3 coding sequence is TGCGCCAGCAGCCGGGACTCGCAAAACTACGAGCAGTACTTC. It translates to CASSRDSQNYEQYF.

This clone was seen a few times. The chain has TRBV27 and TRBJ1-1; the match to TRBD1 covers 7 bases. The trim removed 2 bases at V and 1 base at J, leaving 7 bases unmatched. There are 16 residues in the CDR3. The V gene's germline CDR1 is MNHEY and CDR2 SMNVEV (reference sequence). CDR3 amino acids: CASSLIRDRGNTEAFF. CDR3 bases: TGTGCCAGCAGTTTAATCCGGGACAGAGGGAACACTGAAGCTTTCTTT.

As to this clone: Compared with germline, one end of the junction differs, possibly owing to a read error. The CDR3 DNA is TGTGCTAGCAGCCCCCAGCTAGGGGAGACCCAGTACTTC. It specifies CASSPQLGETQYF. The genes are TRBV7-7 and TRBJ2-5, with D unclear. The germline CDR1 and CDR2 sequences are SSHAT and FNYEAQ (reference sequence). The CDR3 extends over 13 amino acids.

CDR3 DNA: TGTGCCAGTAGTATGACAGGGGGAACCGGGGAGCTGTTTTTT. It codes for CASSMTGGTGELFF. This chain uses TRBV19 with TRBJ2-2; 9 bases align to TRBD1. The CDR3 length is 14 residues. Germline CDR1 reads LNHDA; CDR2 reads SQIVND (reference sequence). J lost 5 bases, V lost 3 bases, and 1 base had no gene match.

The chain employs TRBV11-2 and TRBJ2-3; D remains ambiguous. The CDR3 is made up of 12 amino acids. Germline assignment: CDR1 SGHAT and CDR2 FQNNGV. Trimming removed 4 bases from V and 4 bases from J, with 6 bases in between. CDR3 in amino acids: CASSWLADTQYF. In nucleotides, the CDR3 is TGTGCCAGCAGCTGGTTGGCAGATACGCAGTATTTT.